Sequencing of this T cell receptor beta chain was carried out in a study of cytomegalovirus exposure and HLA in healthy donors. Study-level results: Overall, around 160 TCR beta chains were annotated as cytomegalovirus-associated. Rarity held for most TCR sequences, but there were some public TCRs that occurred in many donors.

This CDR3 region has 15 residues. Germline lookup yields CDR1 MDHEN and CDR2 SYDVKM. V was shortened by 1 base and J by 6 bases, with 12 bases between the two germline ends. A note on this clone: As yet, its antigen is unknown.

Repertoires were generated with immunoSEQ multiplex PCR, while TCRdb's copy carries only in-frame clones and drops some. The repertoire holds 150,000 or so clones, 70% to 90% seen once, with over 3% in the top ten. The sequenced material came from PBMCs. This rearrangement joins TRBV28 to TRBJ1-4, with D possibly TRBD1 on 5 matching bases. This TCR came from a woman aged 18-29 years in good health and CMV-seropositive. The chain's CDR3 is CASSLLVGVDEKLFF. CDR3 nucleotides: TGTGCCAGCAGTTTATTAGTAGGGGTGGATGAAAAACTGTTTTTT.